The 13 T cell receptor beta chains reported below all come from one sample, sequenced in a study of shared clonotypes between healthy human individuals. Using immunoSEQ multiplex PCR, the repertoire was profiled, and TCRdb retains in-frame clones only, with some absent. The table records about 490,000 clones, around 80% of them present only once. Material: PBMCs. The receptors come from a woman aged 40 to 50 in good health. Some clones in this sample may be carry-over from other donors' samples.

This rearrangement joins TRBV7-9 to TRBJ2-3; D may match TRBD1 or TRBD2 (5 bases each). The V end lost 4 bases, the J end lost 7 bases, and 24 bases lay between the germline ends. The CDR3 sequence is 17 residues long. CDR1 SEHNR and CDR2 FQNEAQ come from the germline V gene (reference sequence). As DNA, the CDR3 is TGTGCCAGCAGCTCCGAGGGGACCATGGGTGGTTTTTATACGCAGTATTTT. Amino acids: CASSSEGTMGGFYTQYF.

The rearrangement uses TRBV6-5 and TRBJ1-5; maybe TRBD1 (5 bases). The germline gives CDR1 MNHEY, CDR2 SVGAGI. This CDR3 comprises 14 residues. The germline V and J ends were trimmed by 4 bases and 3 bases, with 10 bases remaining between them. The CDR3 DNA reads TGTGCCAGCAGTTCCAACAGGAACAATCAGCCCCAGCATTTT. Its translation is CASSSNRNNQPQHF.

V is TRBV7-2 and J is TRBJ2-7; D is perhaps TRBD2 (5 bases). The V end was cut by 1 base, the J end by 3 bases, with 19 bases between. Germline V gene lookup returns CDR1 SGHTA and CDR2 FQGNSA. This CDR3 is built from 17 residues. In nucleotides, the CDR3 is TGTGCCAGCAGCTTAGTCCTCCGGAGGACCCTTTTCTACGAGCAGTACTTC. Protein product: CASSLVLRRTLFYEQYF.

The chain has TRBV2 and TRBJ2-1; 9 bases agree with TRBD2. Germline CDR1 reads SNHLY; CDR2 reads FYNNEI. J was trimmed by 2 bases and V by 6 bases; bases with no gene match: 5. This CDR3 spans 15 amino acids. Written as DNA, the CDR3 is TGTGCCAGCAGCGGTAGCGGGAGTACCTACAATGAGCAGTTCTTC. The encoded protein is CASSGSGSTYNEQFF. Full variable domain (rest looked up from reference TRBV2 and TRBJ2-1): EPEVTQTPSHQVTQMGQEVILRCVPISNHLYFYWYRQILGQKVEFLVSFYNNEISEKSEIFDDQFSVERPDGSNFTLKIRSTKLEDSAMYFCASSGSGSTYNEQFFGPGTRLTVL.

The chain combines TRBV2 with TRBJ2-6; D remains ambiguous. This CDR3 region has 17 residues. Per germline, CDR1 SNHLY and CDR2 FYNNEI. V was shortened by 4 bases and J by 5 bases, with 18 bases between the two germline ends. The CDR3, as DNA: TGTGCCAGCAGTGTAAGGTCGATACAAAGTCGGGCCAACGTCCTGACTTTC. This sequence encodes CASSVRSIQSRANVLTF. Supplemented by reference TRBV2 and TRBJ2-6, the full variable domain reads EPEVTQTPSHQVTQMGQEVILRCVPISNHLYFYWYRQILGQKVEFLVSFYNNEISEKSEIFDDQFSVERPDGSNFTLKIRSTKLEDSAMYFCASSVRSIQSRANVLTFGAGSRLTVL.

This chain uses TRBV5-6 with TRBJ2-2; 10 bases are a match to TRBD1. CDR3 size: 15 residues. With V trimmed by 3 bases and J by 7 bases, 6 bases remained unmatched. Germline CDR1 SGHDT, CDR2 YYEEEE. The CDR3 DNA sequence: TGTGCCAGCAGCTCCGGGACAGGGGCTTTCGGGGAGCTGTTTTTT. This translates into CASSSGTGAFGELFF.

CDR3 bases: TGTGCCAGCAGCTTAGGGGGACTCGACTACGAGCAGTACTTC. Its protein product is CASSLGGLDYEQYF. V gene TRBV11-1 combines with J gene TRBJ2-7; possibly TRBD2 for D (6 bases). The ends were cut back, 1 base at V and 3 bases at J, with 10 bases in the middle. There are 14 residues in the CDR3. CDR1 and CDR2 from the germline V gene are SGHAT and FQDESV (reference sequence).

This clone was counted once. The chain carries TRBV30 and TRBJ2-3, with 13 bases fitting TRBD2. The CDR3 has 16 residues. Germline assignment: CDR1 GTSNPN and CDR2 SVGIG (reference sequence). Trimming at V came to 4 bases and at J to 4 bases, leaving 8 bases not matched to a gene. CDR3 DNA: TGTGCCTGGATGACGGAACTAGCGGGAGGGTCAGATACGCAGTATTTT. This gives the protein CAWMTELAGGSDTQYF. The full variable domain, completed using reference TRBV30 and TRBJ2-3, is SQTIHQWPATLVQPVGSPLSLECTVEGTSNPNLYWYRQAAGRGLQLLFYSVGIGQISSEVPQNLSASRPQDRQFILSSKKLLLSDSGFYLCAWMTELAGGSDTQYFGPGTRLTVL.

This chain joins TRBV6-4 and TRBJ2-2; TRBD1 aligns across 11 bases. V dropped 1 base and J dropped 2; count of bases not matched to a gene: 9. Germline values: CDR1 MRHNA, CDR2 SNTAGT. This CDR3 comprises 19 residues. The DNA for the CDR3 is TGTGCCAGCAGTGACTTAGGTGGGAGGACAGGGGGCAACACCGGGGAGCTGTTTTTT. Translating gives CASSDLGGRTGGNTGELFF.

This clone was seen once. The chain joins TRBV6-1 to TRBJ2-6, with unresolved D. CDR1 and CDR2 (germline): MNHNS, SASEGT. The CDR3 sequence is 15 residues long. V lost 3 bases to trimming and J lost 1 base, with 7 bases between them. CDR3 DNA sequence: TGTGCCAGCAGTGACACGCGATCTGGGGCCAACGTCCTGACTTTC. Translation: CASSDTRSGANVLTF.

This clone was observed once. The CDR3 ends on some other residue instead of the conserved phenylalanine or tryptophan, so this is likely a read error. This rearrangement joins TRBV29-1 to TRBJ2-7; unclear D gene. V gave up 1 base and J gave up 4 bases, with 8 bases separating them. The CDR3 spans 12 residues. Germline-derived CDR1 and CDR2 are SQVTM and ANQGSEA. CDR3 in amino acids: CSVEAVDYEQYS. CDR3 sequence (DNA): TGCAGCGTTGAAGCCGTGGATTACGAGCAGTACTCC.

The V gene is TRBV5-1, the J gene TRBJ1-2; no definite D call. The CDR3 extends over 17 amino acids. Germline V gene data show CDR1 as SGHRS and CDR2 as YFSETQ. V lost 5 bases to trimming and J lost 4 bases, with 24 bases between them. As DNA, the CDR3 is TGCGCCAGCAGATCGTTGGCACCCGGAGCAAACTTCTATGGCTACACCTTC. Residues: CASRSLAPGANFYGYTF.

The chain links TRBV2 to TRBJ2-5, with 8 bases matching TRBD2. Germline trimming cut 7 bases from V and 1 base from J; bases unmatched to any gene: 5. The CDR3 is made up of 14 amino acids. CDR1 SNHLY and CDR2 FYNNEI come from the germline V gene. This CDR3 is CASTATSAQETQYF. Here the CDR3 DNA reads TGTGCCAGCACCGCGACTAGCGCCCAAGAGACCCAGTACTTC.